This T cell receptor beta chain was retrieved from a study of cytomegalovirus exposure and HLA in healthy donors (dated by TCRdb to about 2017). The study in broad terms: An earlier analysis of more than 550 of the donors reported about 280 Gb of sequence data and 90 million to 120 million unique TCR beta sequences obtained from roughly 180 million T cells. Roughly 300 gigabases of sequencing data and 70 million to 100 million unique TCR sequences made up an early release that covered around 640 HLA-typed donors. The genetic ancestry cluster associated with self-reported Caucasian donors included 81% of the 398 genotyped donors. The study aimed to test whether cataloging public T cell receptors could reveal signatures of past pathogen exposure. Using immunosequencing, the study profiled T cell repertoires from fewer than 850 subjects and related those repertoires to cytomegalovirus serostatus. Along with the approximately 700-subject first cohort, a separate validation cohort of roughly 110 different subjects was used. High-throughput TCR immunosequencing, statistical association of individual TCRs with disease status, and machine learning were combined to predict cytomegalovirus infection status. A later analysis re-examined previously published TCR beta repertoires from around 670 donors and added high-resolution HLA genotyping to investigate patterns of TCR occurrence. Rather than using new phenotypic data, the later analysis identified candidate immune exposures from TCR beta sequences and from how often those sequences occurred across donors. In an earlier analysis of more than 550 of the donors, high-throughput TCR beta sequencing was used to judge whether each TCR beta V gene segment behaved as functional or pseudogenic. Donor age, sex, ethnicity and CMV serostatus were collected together with the repertoire data. A later genetic analysis used genome-wide SNP genotypes for 398 of the 666 donors, treating that subset as a discovery cohort. All discovery cohort repertoires had been generated using a single sequencing platform. HLA typing covered class I and class II loci at four-digit resolution. Typing coverage differed by locus: A, B, C, DRB1 and DQB1 were typed in about 620-640 donors, DQA1 in about 550, DPA1 in roughly 590, and DPB1 in 472. Because of strong linkage in the cohort, roughly five DR-DQ haplotypes were treated as single units for association and clustering. Among 398 genotyped donors of the cohort, an average of approximately 200,000 unique TCR beta nucleotide sequences was sequenced per donor, of which about 19% were non-productive. The paper's findings and limits, for the study overall: Most TCR sequences were observed very rarely across donors, whereas some public TCRs were present in many individuals. A cluster of highly shared sequence variants was judged likely to be a technical artifact of the sequencing pipeline. A later analysis found that TCR association rates varied across HLA loci, with DRB1 alleles showing the most associated TCRs and HLA-C alleles the fewest. The classifier was reported to diagnose cytomegalovirus status with high specificity and sensitivity in both the original cohort and the validation cohort. A further reported finding was that TCR beta sequences accurately predicted the HLA-A and HLA-B alleles for most subjects in the first cohort. Correlated functional status among segregating V segments might be attributable to linkage disequilibrium, but an unknown experimental factor could not be ruled out. A later analysis found that HLA-associated TCR beta chains were more clonally expanded and had lower generation probabilities than equally common non-associated chains. Some IMGT-functional V segments, including TRBV6-2 and TRBV6-3, could not be told apart with the 87-base-pair reads, so those segments were excluded. Because some donors lacked HLA typing at each locus, the association tests relied only on the typed subset. About 17 rarely observed V segments, including chromosome 9 orphons, were excluded from the earlier analysis of approximately 500 of the donors because counts were too low. Sequencing depth was assumed to be roughly uniform across donors in the presence/absence analyses, though that assumption may not hold. A later analysis found that most CMV-associated TCR beta chains appeared HLA-restricted, with HLA associations seemingly driven largely by CMV exposure. Compared with the approximately 600-donor mean, donors in an Asian-associated ancestry cluster had fewer N-insertions in productive TCRs, according to a later genetic analysis. In this cohort, only TCR beta chains were sequenced, and detectable features were limited by the absence of alpha or paired-chain data. According to a later analysis, parvovirus B19, influenza, CMV and Epstein-Barr virus appeared linked to several top co-occurrence clusters. The authors suggested that the approach could potentially be extended to other disease states and immunological phenotypes. Immune exposure information for the cohort was limited to CMV serostatus. An earlier analysis of approximately 600 of the donors showed that most TCR beta V segments appeared in productive rearrangements either about 87% or about 30% of the time, which broadly matched IMGT annotations. The study gave a list of under 200 TCR beta chains associated with cytomegalovirus. An association between a missense DCLRE1C variant and V-gene and J-gene trimming of TCR beta chains was found in a later genetic analysis and replicated in an independent cohort. When HLA alleles, especially DR and DQ, strongly co-occurred, TCR associations were difficult to assign to individual alleles. Specific HLA alleles were associated with over 15,000 TCR beta sequences at a false discovery rate of 0.05 in a later analysis. In vitro tests confirmed that a few of the cytomegalovirus-associated TCR beta chains recognize cytomegalovirus antigens.

Note on this clone: Which antigen it targets is not known. Base-call qualities are not available, and no considerably larger clone is one nucleotide away.

The cohort was made up of approximately 670 healthy bone marrow donors. Cohort members were all nominally healthy when sampled, although unrecorded immune exposures were likely present. The donor was CMV seropositive and was included in the group of around 300 seropositive cohort members. A peripheral blood sample was provided by each donor, and peripheral blood mononuclear cells were used for TCR beta sequencing. Genomic DNA extraction from the blood cell samples was performed with the Qiagen DNeasy Blood Extraction Kit. The trim is 3 bases for V and 15 bases for J, with a gap of 18 bases between the germline ends. From the cysteine through the phenylalanine, the CDR3 covers 13 amino acids. Only the CDR3 DNA stays, 39 bases, in frame from base 1. Based on the germline V gene, the CDR1 and CDR2 sequences are WSHSY and SAAADI. Library preparation was by the immunoSEQ multiplex PCR assay. The multiplex PCR relied on a mix of 60 forward primers for TCR Vbeta segments and 13 reverse primers for TCR Jbeta segments. Amplification of the CDR3 region of rearranged TCR beta genes was performed with a multiplex PCR assay on genomic DNA. The amplified TCR beta libraries were sequenced on the Illumina HiSeq System as 87-base-pair reads. In the authors' own workflow: A later analysis counted tens of millions of unique TCR beta chains across the 700 or so repertoires, and approximately 11 million of these chains were shared by at least two donors. Raw reads were error-corrected and collapsed into unique sequences with a nearest-neighbor algorithm that merged closely related sequences to remove PCR and sequencing errors. Alignment of CDR3 sequences to IMGT reference sequences was used to assign V, D and J gene segments. For a sequence to be retained, at least a six-nucleotide match to both a V gene segment and a J gene segment was required. Rearrangements were called productive when the CDR3 lacked stop codons and stayed in frame with V and J; all others were non-productive. Following IMGT convention, CDR3 was defined as the stretch from the second conserved V-encoded cysteine up to the conserved J-encoded phenylalanine. The earlier analysis of 450 to 750 of the donors excluded any sequence lacking an unambiguous match to a single V gene segment. In an earlier analysis of about 590 of the donors, a V segment was called functional when productive rearrangements were above 56.7%, and segregating when the standard deviation between donors exceeded 5%. To diagnose cytomegalovirus status from the catalog of TCR beta chain sequences, a statistical classification framework was built. V and J gene assignment, in a later analysis, came from comparing TCR nucleotide sequences with IMGT/GENE-DB human TR gene sequences. The TCRdist pipeline was used in a later analysis to assign CDR3 sequences and most-parsimonious VDJ recombination scenarios. In a later analysis, every TCR beta chain was defined by the combination of its CDR3 amino acid sequence and its V-gene family, and reads without a unique V-gene family were dropped. In a later analysis, 500 to 650 highly shared, low-generation-probability nucleotide sequences were removed to address suspected cross-contamination and a sequencing artifact. In a later analysis, a clonal expansion index was calculated for each public chain from normalized within-repertoire ranks of inferred template counts. In a later analysis, generation probabilities were computed with a VDJ recombination model fitted to out-of-frame rearrangements, and the resulting probabilities were checked against IGoR. In a later analysis, hypergeometric tests were used to score TCR-TCR, TCR-HLA and TCR-CMV co-occurrence, with a repertoire-size bias correction applied to TCR pairs. A later analysis estimated false discovery rates by permuting HLA or CMV assignments 20 times. In a later analysis, co-occurring TCRs were grouped using DBSCAN, and TCRdist sequence similarity was added for clustering within HLA-allele-positive subsets. Co-occurrence clustering excluded repertoires with fewer than 30,000 or more than 120,000 public chains, plus five with anomalous nucleotide sharing. TCRdb provides this immuneACCESS table in a form limited to in-frame rearrangements. Some clones are lacking; in checked studies, under half of them reflect an unresolved V gene, and why the rest are absent is not known. V and J calls and clone size are as listed in that table; D and trimming were resolved from the DNA. Within this sample are some 93,000 clones, with roughly 9.4% of them counted one time only. The biggest ten clones account for roughly 4.7% of the sample.

The sample taken for sequencing was PBMCs. Rearrangement joined TRBV10-2 to TRBJ2-1, with a tentative D gene TRBD1 over 6 matching bases. The source is a man aged 50-60 years in good health and CMV-seropositive. CDR3 region: CASSEGGESRRFF. Here is the DNA: TGCGCCAGCAGTGAAGGGGGTGAAAGCAGGCGGTTCTTC.